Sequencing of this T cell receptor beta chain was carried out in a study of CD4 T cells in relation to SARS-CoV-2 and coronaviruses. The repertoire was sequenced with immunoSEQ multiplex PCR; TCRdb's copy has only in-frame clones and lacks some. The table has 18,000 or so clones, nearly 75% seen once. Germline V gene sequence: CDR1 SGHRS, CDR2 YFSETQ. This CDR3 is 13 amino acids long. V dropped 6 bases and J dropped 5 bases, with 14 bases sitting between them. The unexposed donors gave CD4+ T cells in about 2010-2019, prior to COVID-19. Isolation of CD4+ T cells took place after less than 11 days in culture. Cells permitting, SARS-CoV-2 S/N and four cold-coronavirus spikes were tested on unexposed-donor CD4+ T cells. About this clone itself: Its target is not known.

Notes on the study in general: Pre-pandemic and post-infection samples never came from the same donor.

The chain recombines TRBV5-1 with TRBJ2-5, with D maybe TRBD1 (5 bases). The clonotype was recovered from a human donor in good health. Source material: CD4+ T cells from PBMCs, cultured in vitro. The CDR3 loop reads CASKIWGAETQYF. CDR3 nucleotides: TGCGCCAGCAAAATCTGGGGCGCCGAGACCCAGTACTTC.